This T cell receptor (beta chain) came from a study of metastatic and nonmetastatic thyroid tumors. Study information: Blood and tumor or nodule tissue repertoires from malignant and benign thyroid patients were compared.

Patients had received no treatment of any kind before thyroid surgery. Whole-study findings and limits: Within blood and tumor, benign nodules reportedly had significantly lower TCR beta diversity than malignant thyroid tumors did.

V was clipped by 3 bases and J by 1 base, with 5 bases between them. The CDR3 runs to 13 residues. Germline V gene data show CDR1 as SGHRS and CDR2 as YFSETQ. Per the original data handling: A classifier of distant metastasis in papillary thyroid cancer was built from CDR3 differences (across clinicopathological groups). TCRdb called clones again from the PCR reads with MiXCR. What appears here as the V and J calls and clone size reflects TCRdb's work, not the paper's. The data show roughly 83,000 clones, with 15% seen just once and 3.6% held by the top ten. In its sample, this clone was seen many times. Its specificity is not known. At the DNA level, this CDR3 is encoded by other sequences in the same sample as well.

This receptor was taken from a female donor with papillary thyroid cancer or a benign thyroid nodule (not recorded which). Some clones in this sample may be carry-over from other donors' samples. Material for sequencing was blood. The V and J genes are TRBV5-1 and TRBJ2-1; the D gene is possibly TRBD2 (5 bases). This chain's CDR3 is CASSSGSYNEQFF. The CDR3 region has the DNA TGCGCCAGCAGCTCGGGGTCCTACAATGAGCAGTTCTTC.